Listed below are T cell receptor beta chains from one sample, sequenced in a study of cytomegalovirus exposure and HLA in healthy donors. TCRdb's copy holds only in-frame clones and misses some; the assay was immunoSEQ multiplex PCR. Of about 150,000 clones listed, approximately 84% are singletons. Sequences were obtained from PBMCs. All receptors derive from a woman younger than 30 in good health and CMV-seronegative. Each CDR3 is given with its conserved first and last residue. The D gene is left open where the match is weak. Clone size is shown for a subset of rows, as once, few, many or a class of expanded clone.

few,TRBJ1-5,NA,TRBV27,CASSLLFPSNQPQHF,TGTGCCAGCAGTTTACTGTTCCCGAGCAATCAGCCCCAGCATTTT
NA,TRBJ2-7,NA,TRBV11-2,CASSLVIYEQYF,TGTGCCAGCAGCTTAGTTATCTACGAGCAGTACTTC
NA,TRBJ1-2,NA,TRBV6-5,CASSYGGNYGYTF,TGTGCCAGCAGTTACGGGGGCAACTATGGCTACACCTTC
few,TRBJ1-4,TRBD1,TRBV7-9,CASSSTGGRMEKLFF,TGTGCCAGCAGCTCAACAGGGGGCCGTATGGAAAAACTGTTTTTT
NA,TRBJ1-2,NA,TRBV29-1,CSVLQGRGYTF,TGCAGCGTTTTGCAGGGCAGGGGCTACACCTTC
NA,TRBJ2-2,NA,TRBV19,CASRFRDWSGELFF,TGTGCCAGTAGGTTCCGGGACTGGTCCGGGGAGCTGTTTTTT
NA,TRBJ2-1,NA,TRBV11-3,CASSPPGGPYNEQFF,TGTGCCAGCAGCCCCCCCGGGGGGCCATACAATGAGCAGTTCTTC
NA,TRBJ1-2,NA,TRBV4-3,CASSQDGGQPYGYTF,TGCGCCAGCAGCCAAGATGGAGGTCAACCCTATGGCTACACCTTC
once,TRBJ2-2,TRBD2,TRBV27,CASRDRGLAGATGELFF,TGTGCCAGCAGAGATCGCGGACTAGCGGGAGCGACCGGGGAGCTGTTTTTT
NA,TRBJ2-1,TRBD2,TRBV6-4,CASSPLAGGFGEQFF,TGTGCCAGCAGCCCACTAGCGGGAGGGTTCGGTGAGCAGTTCTTC
NA,TRBJ2-6,NA,TRBV4-3,CASSPQGGSDSGANVLTF,TGCGCCAGCAGCCCACAGGGTGGTAGTGACTCTGGGGCCAACGTCCTGACTTTC
NA,TRBJ2-1,NA,TRBV6-1,CASSDAGGREQFF,TGTGCCAGCAGTGACGCCGGGGGGCGGGAGCAGTTCTTC
NA,TRBJ2-2,TRBD2,TRBV5-1,CASSSRTSGGGELFF,TGCGCCAGCAGCTCGCGGACTAGCGGGGGTGGGGAGCTGTTTTTT
NA,TRBJ2-2,TRBD1,TRBV10-1,CASSRDRNTGELFF,TGCGCCAGCAGCCGGGACAGGAACACCGGGGAGCTGTTTTTT
NA,TRBJ1-4,NA,TRBV2,CASSGDSGTVFF,TGTGCCAGCAGTGGAGACAGTGGAACAGTGTTTTTT
NA,TRBJ2-7,TRBD2,TRBV6-5,CASSYPGGAGGEQYF,TGTGCCAGCAGTTATCCCGGGGGGGCTGGGGGAGAGCAGTACTTC
once,TRBJ2-5,TRBD2,TRBV5-5,CASSLGLADQETQYF,TGTGCCAGCAGCTTGGGACTAGCGGACCAAGAGACCCAGTACTTC
once,TRBJ2-7,NA,TRBV27,CASSSGRGRSYEQYF,TGTGCCAGCAGCTCAGGGAGGGGGAGGTCCTACGAGCAGTACTTC
once,TRBJ1-5,NA,TRBV28,CASRGPGGSNQPQHF,TGTGCCAGCAGGGGACCCGGGGGGAGCAATCAGCCCCAGCATTTT
NA,TRBJ2-2,NA,TRBV29-1,CSVGNPTGTGELFF,TGCAGCGTTGGGAACCCCACAGGGACCGGGGAGCTGTTTTTT
NA,TRBJ2-1,NA,TRBV7-8,CASSLADFYNEQFF,TGTGCCAGCAGCTTAGCGGACTTCTACAATGAGCAGTTCTTC
once,TRBJ2-5,TRBD2,TRBV28,CASRPGGPLTQYF,TGTGCCAGCCGTCCGGGAGGGCCTCTTACCCAGTACTTC
NA,TRBJ2-3,NA,TRBV5-8,CASSLLPGGTDTQYF,TGTGCCAGCAGCTTGCTCCCGGGTGGTACAGATACGCAGTATTTT
NA,TRBJ2-7,TRBD2,TRBV7-2,CASSPTSGRYEQYF,TGTGCCAGCAGCCCGACTAGCGGGAGGTACGAGCAGTACTTC
NA,TRBJ1-6,TRBD1,TRBV5-7,CASSGGQVWGRDF,TGTGCCAGCAGCGGGGGACAGGTCTGGGGCCGGGACTTT
NA,TRBJ2-4,TRBD1,TRBV6-1,CASSEGTGYDIQYF,TGTGCCAGCAGTGAAGGGACAGGGTATGACATTCAGTACTTC
NA,TRBJ2-5,NA,TRBV4-1,CASSQGTAPLGTQYF,TGCGCCAGCAGCCAAGGGACAGCTCCCTTGGGGACCCAGTACTTC
NA,TRBJ2-2,TRBD2,TRBV5-4,CASSPKGGGLPGELFF,TGTGCCAGCAGCCCTAAGGGCGGGGGGTTGCCGGGGGAGCTGTTTTTT
NA,TRBJ2-7,TRBD2,TRBV30,CAWSVLGGRSEQYF,TGTGCCTGGAGTGTACTGGGCGGGAGGAGTGAGCAGTACTTC
NA,TRBJ1-2,TRBD1,TRBV6-6,CASSYSKRQGKGGYTF,TGTGCCAGCAGTTACTCGAAGAGACAGGGAAAGGGAGGCTACACCTTC
NA,TRBJ2-6,NA,TRBV6-1,CANWRVSGANVLTF,TGTGCCAACTGGCGGGTCTCTGGGGCCAACGTCCTGACTTTC
few,TRBJ2-1,TRBD1,TRBV6-4,CASSRQGTGADEQFF,TGTGCCAGCAGTAGACAGGGGACGGGTGCAGATGAGCAGTTCTTC
few,TRBJ2-1,TRBD1,TRBV4-1,CASSPLGTGNDEQFF,TGCGCCAGCAGCCCCCTCGGGACAGGTAACGATGAGCAGTTCTTC
NA,TRBJ1-2,TRBD1,TRBV12-5,CASGPQGANYGYTF,TGTGCTAGTGGCCCACAGGGGGCTAACTATGGCTACACCTTC
few,TRBJ2-7,NA,TRBV20-1,CSATTREQYF,TGCAGTGCTACCACTCGGGAGCAGTACTTC
NA,TRBJ2-7,NA,TRBV29-1,CSVVTAYEQYF,TGCAGCGTTGTGACAGCCTACGAGCAGTACTTC
NA,TRBJ1-1,NA,TRBV28,CASSLGKRGQEAFF,TGTGCCAGCAGTTTAGGAAAAAGGGGCCAGGAAGCTTTCTTT
few,TRBJ1-2,NA,TRBV2,CASSDKRNYGYTF,TGTGCCAGCAGTGACAAGAGAAACTATGGCTACACCTTC
NA,TRBJ1-1,NA,TRBV21-1,CASSKVNVAGGVNTEAFF,TGTGCCAGCAGCAAAGTTAACGTGGCAGGGGGAGTAAACACTGAAGCTTTCTTT
once,TRBJ2-5,TRBD1,TRBV7-2,CASSWGGQGTQETQYF,TGTGCCAGCAGCTGGGGGGGACAGGGAACACAAGAGACCCAGTACTTC
NA,TRBJ1-2,NA,TRBV2,CASTAAVGAQGYTF,TGTGCCAGCACCGCCGCGGTGGGGGCCCAAGGCTACACCTTC
NA,TRBJ2-5,TRBD2,TRBV5-1,CASRAREGREQYF,TGCGCCAGCAGAGCCAGGGAGGGTCGGGAGCAGTACTTC
NA,TRBJ2-7,NA,TRBV4-3,CASSQDAGRGYEQYF,TGCGCCAGCAGCCAAGATGCGGGCAGGGGCTACGAGCAGTACTTC
NA,TRBJ2-1,NA,TRBV9,CASSVGAYNEQFF,TGTGCCAGCAGCGTAGGGGCTTACAATGAGCAGTTCTTC
few,TRBJ2-7,NA,TRBV28,CASSHTLRRPGEQYF,TGTGCCAGCAGCCACACCCTCCGCAGGCCTGGCGAGCAGTACTTC
once,TRBJ2-2,TRBD2,TRBV4-3,CASSQDTLAAITGELFF,TGCGCCAGCAGCCAAGACACACTAGCGGCGATCACCGGGGAGCTGTTTTTT
NA,TRBJ1-1,NA,TRBV5-1,CASSLTQYTEAFF,TGCGCCAGCAGCTTAACACAGTACACTGAAGCTTTCTTT
NA,TRBJ1-5,NA,TRBV2,CASSEQGEGQPQHF,TGTGCCAGCAGTGAACAGGGCGAAGGACAGCCCCAGCATTTT